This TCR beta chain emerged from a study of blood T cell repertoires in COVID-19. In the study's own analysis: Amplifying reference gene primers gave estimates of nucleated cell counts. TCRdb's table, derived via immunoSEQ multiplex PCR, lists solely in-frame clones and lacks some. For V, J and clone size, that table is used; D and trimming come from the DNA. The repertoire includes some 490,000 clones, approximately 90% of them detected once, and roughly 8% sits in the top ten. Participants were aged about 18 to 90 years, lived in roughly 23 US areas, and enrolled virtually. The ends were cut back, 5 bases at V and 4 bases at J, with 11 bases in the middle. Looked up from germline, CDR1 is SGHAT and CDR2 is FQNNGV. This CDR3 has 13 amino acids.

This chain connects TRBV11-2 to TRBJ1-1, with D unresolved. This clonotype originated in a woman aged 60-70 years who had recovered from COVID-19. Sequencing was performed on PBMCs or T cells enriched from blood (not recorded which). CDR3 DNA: TGTGCCAGCAGCCCAGAGGATGGCACTGAAGCTTTCTTT. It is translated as CASSPEDGTEAFF.